Sequencing of this TCR beta chain was carried out in a study of T cell changes during pregnancy in multiple sclerosis (dated by TCRdb to between 2018 and 2021). Concerning the study at large: The study examined how the T cell repertoire changed over the course of pregnancy in women with multiple sclerosis.

The germline ends are 9 bases apart after V is trimmed by 2 bases and J by 0 bases. The CDR3 contains 15 residues, cysteine and phenylalanine counted. The CDR3 DNA has 45 bases and is translated from base 1. The germline V gene yields MNHNS for CDR1 and SASEGT for CDR2. The library relied on the immunoSEQ multiplex PCR assay. What TCRdb holds here is the immuneACCESS table cut down to in-frame rearrangements. Part of the clones is not present; checked against another copy, under half of the missing clones reflect an unresolved V gene, and the others are unexplained. Counted in this sample were about 40,000 clones; about 88% of them appeared once. About 0.51% of the sample comes from the top ten. This clone was detected a few times. What this receptor recognizes is not known. No base qualities exist here, and no much larger clone lies one base off it.

In this chain, TRBV6-1 is recombined with TRBJ2-3; the D gene is perhaps TRBD2, on 6 matching bases. The sequence was obtained from a female donor with multiple sclerosis, enrolled in a pregnancy study. The sequencing used CD4+ T cells from peripheral blood mononuclear cells, collected in the first trimester of pregnancy. The CDR3 region has the sequence CASSEMEGSTDTQYF. The DNA reads as follows: TGTGCCAGCAGTGAAATGGAGGGGAGCACAGATACGCAGTATTTT.